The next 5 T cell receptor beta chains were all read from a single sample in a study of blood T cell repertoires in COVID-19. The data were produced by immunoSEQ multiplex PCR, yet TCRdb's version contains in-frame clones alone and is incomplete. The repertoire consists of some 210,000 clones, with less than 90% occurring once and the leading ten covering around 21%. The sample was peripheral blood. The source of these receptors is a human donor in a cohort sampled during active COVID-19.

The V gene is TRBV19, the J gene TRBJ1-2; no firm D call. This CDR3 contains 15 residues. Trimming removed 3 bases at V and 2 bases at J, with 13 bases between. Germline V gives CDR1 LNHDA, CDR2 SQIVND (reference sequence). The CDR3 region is CASSMAAAGNYGYTF. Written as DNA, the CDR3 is TGTGCCAGTAGTATGGCGGCCGCGGGAAACTATGGCTACACCTTC.

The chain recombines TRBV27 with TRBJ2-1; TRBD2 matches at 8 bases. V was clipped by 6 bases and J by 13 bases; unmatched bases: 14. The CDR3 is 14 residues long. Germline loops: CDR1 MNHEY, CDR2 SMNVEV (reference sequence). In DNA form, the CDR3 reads TGTGCCAGCAGAAAACTAGCGGCCGACGAGCTACAGTTCTTC. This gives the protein CASRKLAADELQFF.

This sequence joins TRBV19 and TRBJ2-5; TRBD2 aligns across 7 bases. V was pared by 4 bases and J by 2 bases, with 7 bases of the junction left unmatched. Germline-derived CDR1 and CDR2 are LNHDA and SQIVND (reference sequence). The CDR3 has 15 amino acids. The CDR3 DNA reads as TGTGCCAGTAGTACCGGGACTACCAAACAAGAGACCCAGTACTTC. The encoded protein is CASSTGTTKQETQYF.

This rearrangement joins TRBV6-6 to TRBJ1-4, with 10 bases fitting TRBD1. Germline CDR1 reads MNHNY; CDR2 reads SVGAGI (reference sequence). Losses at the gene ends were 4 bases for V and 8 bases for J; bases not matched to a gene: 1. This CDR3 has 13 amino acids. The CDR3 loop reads CASSWGQGEKLFF. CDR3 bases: TGTGCCAGCAGTTGGGGACAGGGGGAAAAACTGTTTTTT.

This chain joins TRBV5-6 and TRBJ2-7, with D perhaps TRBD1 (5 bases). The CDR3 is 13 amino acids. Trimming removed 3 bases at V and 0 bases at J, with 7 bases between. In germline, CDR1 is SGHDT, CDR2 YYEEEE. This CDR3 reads CASSWTPSYEQYV. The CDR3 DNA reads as TGTGCCAGCAGCTGGACACCCTCCTACGAGCAGTACGTC.